A selection of T cell receptor beta chains follows, all from one sample in a study of regulatory T cells in long-lasting Graves disease. TCRdb used MiXCR to reprocess the multiplex PCR reads, holding one entry per CDR3 protein. Of fewer than 350,000 distinct CDR3 sequences listed, 15% to 20% are singletons. This specimen consisted of peripheral blood mononuclear cells (PBMCs), obtained at new diagnosis, from a patient treated with antithyroid drugs. Source of these receptors: a female donor with Graves disease. Both conserved end residues are part of each CDR3. D genes are given only for firm matches. Clone sizes are given selectively: once, few, many, or a class where the clone is expanded.

DNA | CDR3 | D | J | V | length | size
TGTGCCAGCAGCCACCGACAGGGTGGAAACACCATATATTTT | CASSHRQGGNTIYF | TRBD1 | TRBJ1-3 | TRBV9 | 14 | few
TGTGCCAGCAGTGCGGGAGCCACAGATACGCAGTATTTT | CASSAGATDTQYF | TRBD2 | TRBJ2-3 | TRBV6-8 | 13 | few
TGTGCCAGCACCATGACTCTCCCAAACGAGCAGTACTTC | CASTMTLPNEQYF | . | TRBJ2-7 | TRBV12-3/TRBV12-4 | 13 | many
TGTGCCACCCCGGGACAGGGTCTGGTGTACACCGGGGAGCTGTTTTTT | CATPGQGLVYTGELFF | TRBD1 | TRBJ2-2 | TRBV7-3 | 16 | many
TGCAGTGCTAGAGATCCAAGACAGGCTACGAGGGGCTACACCTTC | CSARDPRQATRGYTF | . | TRBJ1-2 | TRBV20-1 | 15 | many
TGTGCCAGCAGGGAGCTACTCACCGGGGAGCTGTTTTTT | CASRELLTGELFF | . | TRBJ2-2 | TRBV7-9 | 13 | many
TGTGCCAGCAGCCCTTTGGTGAGCACAGATACGCAGTATTTT | CASSPLVSTDTQYF | . | TRBJ2-3 | TRBV3-1 | 14 | .
TGTGCCAGCAGATCGACAGGGACCTACGAGCAGTACTTC | CASRSTGTYEQYF | TRBD1 | TRBJ2-7 | TRBV6-1 | 13 | many
TGCAGTGCTAAGGCTGGCAGGAACACTGAAGCTTTCTTT | CSAKAGRNTEAFF | . | TRBJ1-1 | TRBV20-1 | 13 | .
TGTGCCAGCAGAGCCCCAACAGGGGAGGAGAAGTATGGCTACACCTTC | CASRAPTGEEKYGYTF | TRBD1 | TRBJ1-2 | TRBV6-1 | 16 | many
TGTGCCAGCACCCCGGGCGCGGATTTAGCCAGGGAGACCCAGTACTTC | CASTPGADLARETQYF | . | TRBJ2-5 | TRBV12-3/TRBV12-4 | 16 | many
TGCGCCAGCAGACCCGGGACAGAAGACGAGCAGTACTTC | CASRPGTEDEQYF | TRBD1 | TRBJ2-7 | TRBV7-2 | 13 | many
TGTGCCAGCAGCAAGACAGGGTCCTACAATGAGCAGTTCTTC | CASSKTGSYNEQFF | TRBD1 | TRBJ2-1 | TRBV7-9 | 14 | .
TGTGCCAGCAGCTTAGAGTTAACGGACACCGGGGAGCTGTTTTTT | CASSLELTDTGELFF | . | TRBJ2-2 | TRBV11-3 | 15 | many
TGCGCCAGCAGTGAGTCAGTGTCTAGCGGGATGCTTGAGCAGTACTTC | CASSESVSSGMLEQYF | TRBD2 | TRBJ2-7 | TRBV10-1 | 16 | few
TGCGCCAGCAGCCACATCGGGACAGGAAGATACGAGCAGTACTTC | CASSHIGTGRYEQYF | TRBD1 | TRBJ2-7 | TRBV4-1 | 15 | few
TGTGCCAGCAGTTATTCTTTAGTCTCCTACGAGCAGTACTTC | CASSYSLVSYEQYF | . | TRBJ2-7 | TRBV2 | 14 | many
TGTGCCAGCCAAAGTACCGGGGAGCTGTTTTTT | CASQSTGELFF | . | TRBJ2-2 | TRBV9 | 11 | few
TGTGCCAGCGGGGGAAGGATAAGCACAGATACGCAGTATTTT | CASGGRISTDTQYF | . | TRBJ2-3 | TRBV12-3/TRBV12-4 | 14 | many
TGTGCCAGCAGCCTCTCGCGGGACAGGCACTATGGCTACACCTTC | CASSLSRDRHYGYTF | TRBD1 | TRBJ1-2 | TRBV3-1 | 15 | many
TGTGCCAGTAGGATTGGGGAAGGCTCCTACAATGAGCAGTTCTTC | CASRIGEGSYNEQFF | . | TRBJ2-1 | TRBV19 | 15 | .
TGTGCCAGCAGTCGGCCCGGGACAAATCTCTACGAGCAGTACTTC | CASSRPGTNLYEQYF | . | TRBJ2-7 | TRBV27 | 15 | few
TGTGCCAGCACCACCCAGGGACATCGGAATGAAAAACTGTTTTTT | CASTTQGHRNEKLFF | . | TRBJ1-4 | TRBV6-2/TRBV6-3 | 15 | many
TGTGCCAGCAGCCCTCAAGCGGCCGCATCCCATACGCAGTATTTT | CASSPQAAASHTQYF | . | TRBJ2-3 | TRBV7-8 | 15 | few
TGCAGTTTTGGGGGACTCAATCAGCCCCAGCATTTT | CSFGGLNQPQHF | . | TRBJ1-5 | TRBV20-1 | 12 | .
TGTGCCAGCAGCTCTTTAGCGTTCGACACCGGGGAGCTGTTTTTT | CASSSLAFDTGELFF | . | TRBJ2-2 | TRBV13 | 15 | .
TGCGCCAGCAGCTTGGGGGGACGGGGAGTGGATACGCAGTATTTT | CASSLGGRGVDTQYF | . | TRBJ2-3 | TRBV5-1 | 15 | many
TGTGCCAGCAGTGAAGGGTCCTGGGCGGGAGGAGCCGGGGAGCTGTTTTTT | CASSEGSWAGGAGELFF | TRBD2 | TRBJ2-2 | TRBV25-1 | 17 | .
TGTGCTAGTGGTTTGGATTGGGCAGCGAACACTGAAGCTTTCTTT | CASGLDWAANTEAFF | . | TRBJ1-1 | TRBV12-5 | 15 | few
TGTGCCAGTAGCCCGGCCCGGGGCACAGATACGCAGTATTTT | CASSPARGTDTQYF | . | TRBJ2-3 | TRBV19 | 14 | few
TGTGCCAGCAGTTACTTCAGACCCGGGACTAGCGGGAGGGATGAGCAGTTCTTC | CASSYFRPGTSGRDEQFF | TRBD2 | TRBJ2-1 | TRBV6-5 | 18 | few
TGTGCCAGCAGTTACAGGGGGCTTAGGAATGAGCAGTTCTTC | CASSYRGLRNEQFF | TRBD1 | TRBJ2-1 | TRBV28 | 14 | many
TGTGCCAGCAGTGAGGCCCCCTTGGGCGAGCAGTACTTC | CASSEAPLGEQYF | . | TRBJ2-7 | TRBV25-1 | 13 | many
TGTGCCAGCAGATCTAAGCGGGATTGGCGAGAGACCCAGTACTTC | CASRSKRDWRETQYF | TRBD2 | TRBJ2-5 | TRBV28 | 15 | .
TGTGCCAGCAGCTTAGGAGTGATCGGGGATACGCAGTATTTT | CASSLGVIGDTQYF | . | TRBJ2-3 | TRBV7-2 | 14 | .
TGTGCCAGCAGCTTAGAATATGAGCAGTTCTTC | CASSLEYEQFF | . | TRBJ2-1 | TRBV7-2 | 11 | many
TGTGCCAGCAGCTTAGAGGGGGCACATGAGCAGTTCTTC | CASSLEGAHEQFF | TRBD1 | TRBJ2-1 | TRBV7-9 | 13 | .
TGTGCCAGCAGCCAAGAAAGGGGGGGATTTGGTTTCAATGAGCAGTTCTTC | CASSQERGGFGFNEQFF | . | TRBJ2-1 | TRBV3-1 | 17 | many
TGTGCCAGCAGCCAAGAGGGTAGCGGAGTTAGGGCTTACAATGAGCAGTTCTTC | CASSQEGSGVRAYNEQFF | . | TRBJ2-1 | TRBV3-1 | 18 | many
TGCGCCAGCAGCCAAGAAGACAGACAGTTTTGGTCTGGAAACACCATATATTTT | CASSQEDRQFWSGNTIYF | . | TRBJ1-3 | TRBV4-1 | 18 | few
TGTGCCTGGAGTGGGCTTTGGCGGGATGGCTACACCTTC | CAWSGLWRDGYTF | . | TRBJ1-2 | TRBV30 | 13 | .
TGCAGTGCTCCCGGGACAGCTTACAATGAGCAGTTCTTC | CSAPGTAYNEQFF | TRBD1 | TRBJ2-1 | TRBV20-1 | 13 | many
TGTGCCAGCAGTCAGGGGCCCTACGAGCAGTACTTC | CASSQGPYEQYF | . | TRBJ2-7 | TRBV3-1 | 12 | many
TGTGCCAGCAGTATGCGAACCTACAATGAGCAGTTCTTC | CASSMRTYNEQFF | . | TRBJ2-1 | TRBV6-1 | 13 | few
TGCGCCAGCAGCTTGGGACTAGGCGGAGAGACCCAGTACTTC | CASSLGLGGETQYF | . | TRBJ2-5 | TRBV5-1 | 14 | many
TGTGCCAGCAGTTTATTGGGGACAGGGAATCAGCCCCAGCATTTT | CASSLLGTGNQPQHF | TRBD1 | TRBJ1-5 | TRBV28 | 15 | many
TGTGCCAGCAGTTTTGGGACTAGCGGGAACACACAAGAGACCCAGTACTTC | CASSFGTSGNTQETQYF | TRBD2 | TRBJ2-5 | TRBV27 | 17 | .
TGTGCCAGCTCACTCTTAGACAGGAGCTACGAGCAGTACTTC | CASSLLDRSYEQYF | . | TRBJ2-7 | TRBV18 | 14 | many
TGCGCCAGCAGCTTGGAGCCGACTTCTAACTATGGCTACACCTTC | CASSLEPTSNYGYTF | . | TRBJ1-2 | TRBV5-1 | 15 | many
TGTGCCAGCAGTTATGACCAGGATTTCATTCCGTATAGCAATCAGCCCCAGCATTTT | CASSYDQDFIPYSNQPQHF | . | TRBJ1-5 | TRBV6-5 | 19 | many
TGTGCCAGCAGCGCCGGACTAGCGGTGACCCAGTACTTC | CASSAGLAVTQYF | TRBD2 | TRBJ2-5 | TRBV25-1 | 13 | few
TGTGCCAGCAGCTTAGGGACAGGGGTATCTCGGGATCAGCCCCAGCATTTT | CASSLGTGVSRDQPQHF | TRBD1 | TRBJ1-5 | TRBV11-2 | 17 | many